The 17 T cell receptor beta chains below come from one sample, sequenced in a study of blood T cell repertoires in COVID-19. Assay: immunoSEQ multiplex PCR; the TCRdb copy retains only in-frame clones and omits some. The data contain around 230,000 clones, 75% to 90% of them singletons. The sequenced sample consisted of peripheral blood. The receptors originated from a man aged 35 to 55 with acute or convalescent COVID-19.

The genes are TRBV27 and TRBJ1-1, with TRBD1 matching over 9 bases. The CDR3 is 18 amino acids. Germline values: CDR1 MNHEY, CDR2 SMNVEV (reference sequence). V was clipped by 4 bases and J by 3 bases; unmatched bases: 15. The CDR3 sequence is CASSSLALQGAGDTEAFF. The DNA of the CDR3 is TGTGCCAGCAGTTCCTTGGCCCTACAGGGGGCTGGGGACACTGAAGCTTTCTTT.

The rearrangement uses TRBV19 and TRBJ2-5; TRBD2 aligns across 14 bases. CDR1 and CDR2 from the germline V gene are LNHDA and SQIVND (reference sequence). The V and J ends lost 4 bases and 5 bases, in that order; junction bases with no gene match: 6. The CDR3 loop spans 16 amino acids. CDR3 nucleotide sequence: TGTGCCAGTAGTACGGGACTAGCGGGAGAGGGTGAGACCCAGTACTTC. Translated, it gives CASSTGLAGEGETQYF.

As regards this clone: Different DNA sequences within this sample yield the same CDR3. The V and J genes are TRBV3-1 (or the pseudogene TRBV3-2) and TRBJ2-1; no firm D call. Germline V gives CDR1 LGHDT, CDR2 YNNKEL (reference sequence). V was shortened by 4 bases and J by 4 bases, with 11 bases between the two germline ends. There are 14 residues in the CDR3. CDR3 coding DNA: TGTGCCAGCAGCCGAGGCGGTGGATACAATGAGCAGTTCTTC. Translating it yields CASSRGGGYNEQFF.

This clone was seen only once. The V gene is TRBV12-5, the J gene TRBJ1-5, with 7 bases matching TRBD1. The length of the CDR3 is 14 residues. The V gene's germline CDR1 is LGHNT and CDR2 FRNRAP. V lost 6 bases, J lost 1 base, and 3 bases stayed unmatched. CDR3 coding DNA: TGTGCTAGTGGAACAGGGGAAAGCAATCAGCCCCAGCATTTT. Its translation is CASGTGESNQPQHF. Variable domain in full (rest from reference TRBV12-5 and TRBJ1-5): DARVTQTPRHKVTEMGQEVTMRCQPILGHNTVFWYRQTMMQGLELLAYFRNRAPLDDSGMPKDRFSAEMPDATLATLKIQPSEPRDSAVYFCASGTGESNQPQHFGDGTRLSIL.

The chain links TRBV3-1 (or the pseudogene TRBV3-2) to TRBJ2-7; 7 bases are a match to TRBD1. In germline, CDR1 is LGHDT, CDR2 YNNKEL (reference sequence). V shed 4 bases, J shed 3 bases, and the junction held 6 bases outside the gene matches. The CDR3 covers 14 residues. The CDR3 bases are TGTGCCAGCAGCCTTCGACAGGGAAACTACGAGCAGTACTTC. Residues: CASSLRQGNYEQYF.

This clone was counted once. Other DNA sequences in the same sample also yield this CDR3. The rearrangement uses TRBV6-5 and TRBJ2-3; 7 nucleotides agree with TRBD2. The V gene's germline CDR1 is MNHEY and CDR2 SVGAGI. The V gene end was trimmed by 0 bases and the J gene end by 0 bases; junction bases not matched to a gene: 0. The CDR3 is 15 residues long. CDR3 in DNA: TGTGCCAGCAGTTACTCGGGAGGGAGCACAGATACGCAGTATTTT. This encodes CASSYSGGSTDTQYF.

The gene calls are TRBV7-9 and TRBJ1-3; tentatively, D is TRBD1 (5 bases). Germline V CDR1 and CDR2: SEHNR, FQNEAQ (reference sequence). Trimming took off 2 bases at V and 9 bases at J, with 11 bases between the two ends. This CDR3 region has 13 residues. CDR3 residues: CASSLKPGGTIYF. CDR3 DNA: TGTGCCAGCAGCTTAAAGCCCGGGGGCACCATATATTTT.

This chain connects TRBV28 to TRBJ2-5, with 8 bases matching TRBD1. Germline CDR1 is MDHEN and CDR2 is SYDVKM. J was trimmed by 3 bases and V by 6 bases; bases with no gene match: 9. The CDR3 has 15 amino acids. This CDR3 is CASSKDREYEETQYF. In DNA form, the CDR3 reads TGTGCCAGCAGCAAGGACAGGGAATACGAAGAGACCCAGTACTTC.

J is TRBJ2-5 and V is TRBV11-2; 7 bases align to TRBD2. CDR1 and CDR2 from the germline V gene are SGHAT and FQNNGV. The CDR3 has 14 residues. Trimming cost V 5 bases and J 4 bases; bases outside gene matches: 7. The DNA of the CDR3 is TGTGCCAGCAGCCATACTAGCGTTCTAGAGACCCAGTACTTC. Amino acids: CASSHTSVLETQYF.

The CDR3 region is CASRSTSGSGEQYF. For the CDR3, the DNA is TGTGCCAGCAGGTCGACTAGCGGGAGCGGTGAGCAGTACTTC. The chain recombines TRBV2 with TRBJ2-7; 12 bases map to TRBD2. The germline V gene has CDR1 SNHLY and CDR2 FYNNEI. J was trimmed by 7 bases and V by 6 bases; bases with no gene match: 7. There are 14 residues in the CDR3. The full variable domain, its missing parts supplied by reference TRBV2 and TRBJ2-7, is EPEVTQTPSHQVTQMGQEVILRCVPISNHLYFYWYRQILGQKVEFLVSFYNNEISEKSEIFDDQFSVERPDGSNFTLKIRSTKLEDSAMYFCASRSTSGSGEQYFGPGTRLTVT.

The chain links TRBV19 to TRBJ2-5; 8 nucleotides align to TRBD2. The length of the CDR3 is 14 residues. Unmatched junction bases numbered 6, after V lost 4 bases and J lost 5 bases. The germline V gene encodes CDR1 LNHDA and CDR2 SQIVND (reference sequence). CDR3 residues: CASSRAGVGETQYF. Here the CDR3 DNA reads TGTGCCAGTAGTAGAGCGGGAGTCGGTGAGACCCAGTACTTC.

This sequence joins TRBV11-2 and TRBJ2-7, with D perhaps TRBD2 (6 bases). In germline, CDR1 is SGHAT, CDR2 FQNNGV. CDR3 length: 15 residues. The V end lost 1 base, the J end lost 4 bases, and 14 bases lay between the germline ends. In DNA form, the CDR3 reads TGTGCCAGCAGCTTAGGACACGGGAGTCCGTACGAGCAGTACTTC. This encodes CASSLGHGSPYEQYF.

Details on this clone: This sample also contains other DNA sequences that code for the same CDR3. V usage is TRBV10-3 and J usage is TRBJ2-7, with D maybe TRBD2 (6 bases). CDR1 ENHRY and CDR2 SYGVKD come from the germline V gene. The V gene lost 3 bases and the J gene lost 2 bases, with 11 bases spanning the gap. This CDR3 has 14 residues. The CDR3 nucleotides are TGTGCCATCAGTGATAGCGGACGAACCTACGAGCAGTACTTC. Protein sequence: CAISDSGRTYEQYF.

The CDR3: CAWSGGGLEAFF. The CDR3, as DNA: TGTGCCTGGAGTGGAGGGGGCCTTGAAGCTTTCTTT. The V and J genes are TRBV30 and TRBJ1-1; 7 bases fit TRBD1. The CDR3 sequence is 12 residues long. V shed 1 base and J 7 bases; nucleotides not matched to a gene: 3. CDR1 is GTSNPN, CDR2 SVGIG, per germline (reference sequence).

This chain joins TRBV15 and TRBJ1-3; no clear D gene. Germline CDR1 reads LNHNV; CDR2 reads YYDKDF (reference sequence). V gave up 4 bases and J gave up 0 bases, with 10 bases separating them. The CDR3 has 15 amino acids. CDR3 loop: CATSIGRSSGNTIYF. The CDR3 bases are TGTGCCACCAGCATCGGGAGGAGCTCTGGAAACACCATATATTTT.

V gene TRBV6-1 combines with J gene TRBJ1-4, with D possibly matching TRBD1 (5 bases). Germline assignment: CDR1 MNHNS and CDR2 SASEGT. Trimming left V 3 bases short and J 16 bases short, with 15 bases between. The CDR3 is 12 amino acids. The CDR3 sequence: CASSDGDYLSFF. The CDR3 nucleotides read TGTGCCAGCAGTGATGGGGACTATCTTTCGTTTTTT.

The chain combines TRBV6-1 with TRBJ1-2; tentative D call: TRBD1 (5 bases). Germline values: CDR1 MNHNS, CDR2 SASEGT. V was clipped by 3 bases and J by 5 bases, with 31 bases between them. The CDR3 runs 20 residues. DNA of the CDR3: TGTGCCAGCAGTGATGTCCGAAAAGGAGGACACCTAATGGGGGGTTATGGCTACACCTTC. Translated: CASSDVRKGGHLMGGYGYTF.